The 30 T cell receptor beta chains listed next were all sequenced from one sample in a study of blood T cell repertoires in COVID-19. Repertoires were generated with immunoSEQ multiplex PCR, while TCRdb's copy carries only in-frame clones and drops some. Among more than 95,000 clones, roughly 91% were seen once, and the ten largest hold 6%. The source material was peripheral blood. The receptor set was obtained from a human donor in a cohort sampled during active COVID-19.

The rearrangement uses TRBV27 and TRBJ2-4; 9 nucleotides agree with TRBD1. Germline values: CDR1 MNHEY, CDR2 SMNVEV (reference sequence). Trimming took 5 bases from V and 0 from J; bases not matched to a gene: 5. The CDR3 runs 16 residues. The CDR3 region is CASSGTGTLAKNIQYF. The CDR3 DNA reads TGTGCCAGCAGTGGGACAGGGACACTAGCCAAAAACATTCAGTACTTC.

This clone occurred once. This chain joins TRBV7-9 and TRBJ1-2; 10 positions match TRBD1. The V segment lost 1 base and the J segment 6 bases; nucleotides outside the gene matches: 5. The CDR3 extends over 15 amino acids. The V gene's germline CDR1 is SEHNR and CDR2 FQNEAQ (reference sequence). CDR3 DNA sequence: TGTGCCAGCAGCTTAGGGGGGACAGGGGCGCATGGCTACACCTTC. Residues: CASSLGGTGAHGYTF.

The rearrangement uses TRBV28 and TRBJ1-2; 9 bases agree with TRBD1. The J segment lost 6 bases and the V segment lost 3 bases, leaving 5 bases of the junction unmatched. CDR1 and CDR2 from the germline V gene are MDHEN and SYDVKM. This CDR3 comprises 14 residues. CDR3 DNA: TGTGCCAGCAGTTTCTCCGGGACAGGGCATGGCTACACCTTC. It codes for CASSFSGTGHGYTF.

V and J are TRBV19 and TRBJ2-2, with a tentative D call TRBD1 (6 bases). This CDR3 has 18 amino acids. Germline V gives CDR1 LNHDA, CDR2 SQIVND (reference sequence). Trimming pared 2 bases from V and 5 bases from J, leaving 21 bases between. The CDR3 nucleotides read TGTGCCAGTAGTATACCGCTGGACAGACGTCGGGGTACCGGGGAGCTGTTTTTT. Residues: CASSIPLDRRRGTGELFF.

The gene calls are TRBV28 and TRBJ2-2; 9 bases are a match to TRBD1. This CDR3 spans 15 amino acids. Germline lookup yields CDR1 MDHEN and CDR2 SYDVKM. V trimming: 6 bases; J trimming: 7 bases; junction bases outside the gene matches: 9. The CDR3 loop is CASSQGTGYIGELFF. CDR3 DNA sequence: TGTGCCAGCAGCCAAGGGACAGGGTATATCGGGGAGCTGTTTTTT. Combining the CDR3 with reference TRBV28 and TRBJ2-2 gives the whole variable domain DVKVTQSSRYLVKRTGEKVFLECVQDMDHENMFWYRQDPGLGLRLIYFSYDVKMKEKGDIPEGYSVSREKKERFSLILESASTNQTSMYLCASSQGTGYIGELFFGEGSRLTVL.

The chain recombines TRBV6-4 with TRBJ2-1; 10 nucleotides line up with TRBD2. The V segment lost 7 bases and the J segment 3 bases; nucleotides outside the gene matches: 9. This CDR3 is built from 16 residues. From germline, CDR1 is MRHNA and CDR2 SNTAGT. The CDR3 region is CASKKKTSGHYNEQFF. CDR3 in DNA: TGTGCCAGCAAAAAAAAGACTAGCGGGCACTACAATGAGCAGTTCTTC.

The chain has TRBV28 and TRBJ2-7, with a weak D call TRBD1 (6 bases). The V end lost 7 bases, the J end lost 4 bases, and 17 bases lay between the germline ends. CDR3 size: 14 residues. The germline V gene encodes CDR1 MDHEN and CDR2 SYDVKM. The CDR3 DNA is TGTGCCAGCACCACAAAACAGGGCAGGTACGAGCAGTACTTC. Amino acid sequence: CASTTKQGRYEQYF.

J is TRBJ2-2 and V is TRBV7-9, with TRBD2 as a possible D gene (5 bases). The germline V gene encodes CDR1 SEHNR and CDR2 FQNEAQ (reference sequence). V was cut by 4 bases and J by 5 bases, with 11 bases left in between. This CDR3 comprises 14 residues. CDR3 loop: CASSYRGTTGELFF. The CDR3 DNA is TGTGCCAGCAGCTATCGGGGTACTACCGGGGAGCTGTTTTTT.

Many counts were recorded for this clone. The chain has TRBV27 and TRBJ2-1; TRBD2 matches 8 bases. V shed 6 bases and J 4 bases; nucleotides not matched to a gene: 11. CDR1 MNHEY and CDR2 SMNVEV come from the germline V gene (reference sequence). This CDR3 comprises 16 residues. CDR3 bases: TGTGCCAGCAGCCCCGGTTCTAGCGGGTATTACAATGAGCAGTTCTTC. It yields the protein CASSPGSSGYYNEQFF.

This chain links TRBV18 with TRBJ1-4; D might be TRBD1 (5 bases). Trimming pared 5 bases from V and 7 bases from J, leaving 20 bases between. The germline CDR1 and CDR2 sequences are KGHSH and LQKENI. The CDR3 has 16 residues. The CDR3 spells CASSTRRGRVGEKLFF. DNA for the CDR3: TGTGCCAGCTCAACTCGGAGGGGCAGGGTAGGTGAAAAACTGTTTTTT. Using reference TRBV18 and TRBJ1-4 for the parts outside the CDR3, the full variable domain is NAGVMQNPRHLVRRRGQEARLRCSPMKGHSHVYWYRQLPEEGLKFMVYLQKENIIDESGMPKERFSAEFPKEGPSILRIQQVVRGDSAAYFCASSTRRGRVGEKLFFGSGTQLSVL.

This clone is a singleton in its sample. This sequence joins TRBV10-3 and TRBJ1-4, with TRBD1 identical over 7 bases. This CDR3 spans 13 amino acids. Per the germline V gene, CDR1 is ENHRY and CDR2 is SYGVKD. V trimming: 11 bases; J trimming: 5 bases; junction bases outside the gene matches: 8. The CDR3 region is CAATTGANEKLFF. Written as DNA, the CDR3 is TGTGCCGCCACCACAGGGGCCAATGAAAAACTGTTTTTT.

This clone has a single count. The V call is TRBV6-5, the J call TRBJ2-7; D remains ambiguous. V gave up 2 bases and J gave up 3 bases, with 5 bases separating them. The CDR3 is 12 amino acids. Germline V gene sequence: CDR1 MNHEY, CDR2 SVGAGI. CDR3 sequence (DNA): TGTGCCAGCAGTTACGACAACTACGAGCAGTACTTC. Its protein is CASSYDNYEQYF.

Written as DNA, the CDR3 is TGCAGCGTGGGGACCGGGACAGTCCTCTATGGCTACACCTTC. Translation gives CSVGTGTVLYGYTF. V gene TRBV29-1 combines with J gene TRBJ1-2, with 7 bases that match TRBD1. The CDR3 contains 14 residues. The germline V gene has CDR1 SQVTM and CDR2 ANQGSEA. Trimming removed 6 bases from V and 4 bases from J; junction bases left unmatched: 11.

The rearrangement uses TRBV6-2 or TRBV6-3 and TRBJ1-1; D not resolved. This CDR3 is built from 13 residues. Trimming pared 4 bases from V and 1 base from J, leaving 7 bases between. Germline values: CDR1 MNHEY, CDR2 SVGEGT. The DNA for the CDR3 is TGTGCCAGCAGTTTCCGACAGAACACTGAAGCTTTCTTT. Translation gives CASSFRQNTEAFF.

In this sample, this clone turned up a few times. The V and J genes are TRBV15 and TRBJ2-7; no firm D call. This CDR3 comprises 14 residues. Germline V gene sequence: CDR1 LNHNV, CDR2 YYDKDF (reference sequence). V was clipped by 0 bases and J by 6 bases, with 12 bases between them. The CDR3 bases are TGTGCCACCAGCAGAGATGATGTGGTACTCGAGCAGTACTTC. Translation gives CATSRDDVVLEQYF.

This clone was observed once. This chain links TRBV11-2 with TRBJ2-6; no reliable D call. The germline CDR1 and CDR2 sequences are SGHAT and FQNNGV. Trimming took off 1 base at V and 3 bases at J, with 10 bases between the two ends. This CDR3 has 16 amino acids. The DNA of the CDR3 is TGTGCCAGCAGCTTAGTATCCGGGTTTGGGGCCAACGTCCTGACTTTC. It yields the protein CASSLVSGFGANVLTF.

As to this clone: One end of the junction fails to match germline, which may point to a read error. The chain combines TRBV18 with TRBJ1-3, with D unclear. Germline V gene lookup returns CDR1 KGHSH and CDR2 LQKENI. The CDR3 is 14 amino acids. DNA for the CDR3: TGTGCCAGCTCCCCACAGAGCTCTGGAAACACCATATATTTT. Its translation: CASSPQSSGNTIYF. The full variable domain, with the rest looked up from reference TRBV18 and TRBJ1-3, is NAGVMQNPRHLVRRRGQEARLRCSPMKGHSHVYWYRQLPEEGLKFMVYLQKENIIDESGMPKERFSAEFPKEGPSILRIQQVVRGDSAAYFCASSPQSSGNTIYFGEGSWLTVV.

This chain links TRBV7-2 with TRBJ2-3; D might be TRBD1 (5 bases). This CDR3 has 14 residues. With 3 bases removed from V and 0 bases from J, the gap between germline ends came to 7 bases. Germline CDR1 is SGHTA and CDR2 is FQGNSA. The CDR3 coding sequence is TGTGCCAGCAGCTTCAGGGTTAGCACAGATACGCAGTATTTT. Translated: CASSFRVSTDTQYF.

V is TRBV6-4 and J is TRBJ2-3; possible D gene TRBD1, 6 bases. Deletions cut 0 bases from V and 4 bases from J, with 8 bases between. Germline assignment: CDR1 MRHNA and CDR2 SNTAGT. The CDR3 is 14 residues long. DNA for the CDR3: TGTGCCAGCAGTGACTCTAGGGGGTCAGATACGCAGTATTTT. Its protein product is CASSDSRGSDTQYF.

This chain links TRBV7-2 with TRBJ2-3, with D perhaps matching TRBD2 (6 bases). Germline V gene lookup returns CDR1 SGHTA and CDR2 FQGNSA. This CDR3 region has 17 residues. Trimming left V 6 bases short and J 0 bases short, with 19 bases between. The CDR3 DNA reads TGTGCCAGCAGAATCCGTGGGTCGGCGGGGAGCACAGATACGCAGTATTTT. Amino acid sequence: CASRIRGSAGSTDTQYF.

The chain combines TRBV7-8 with TRBJ2-3; D possibly corresponds to TRBD1 (6 bases). The germline V gene has CDR1 SGHVS and CDR2 FQNEAQ. This CDR3 contains 20 residues. Trimming pared 7 bases from V and 2 bases from J, leaving 31 bases between. CDR3 in DNA: TGTGCCAGCATGCGGCCAGGGGTGCTTCACATTAGATCATACACAGATACGCAGTATTTT. Protein sequence: CASMRPGVLHIRSYTDTQYF.

This clone appeared a single time. The chain recombines TRBV10-3 with TRBJ2-2; no clear D gene. V was pared by 8 bases and J by 7 bases, with 5 bases between. The germline CDR1 and CDR2 sequences are ENHRY and SYGVKD. The CDR3 is 10 amino acids. The CDR3 nucleotides are TGTGCCATCCGTAACGGGGAGCTGTTTTTT. This codes for CAIRNGELFF.

This CDR3 is CASSPAAGINYEQYF. Here the CDR3 DNA reads TGTGCCAGCTCACCCGCGGCCGGGATCAACTACGAGCAGTACTTC. This chain uses TRBV18 with TRBJ2-7, with a weak D call TRBD2 (5 bases). From germline, CDR1 is KGHSH and CDR2 LQKENI. The CDR3 is 15 amino acids. V was clipped by 3 bases and J by 3 bases, with 15 bases between them.

This sequence joins TRBV28 and TRBJ1-1, with D perhaps matching TRBD1 (5 bases). CDR1 and CDR2 from the germline V gene are MDHEN and SYDVKM. Trimming shortened V by 5 bases and J by 4 bases, and 11 bases separated the two germline ends. The CDR3 is 13 amino acids. CDR3 loop: CASSRYRGTEAFF. The CDR3 coding sequence is TGTGCCAGCAGTCGATATAGGGGCACTGAAGCTTTCTTT.

J is TRBJ1-6 and V is TRBV3-1 (or the pseudogene TRBV3-2), with 7 bases identical to TRBD1. Germline V gene lookup returns CDR1 LGHDT and CDR2 YNNKEL (reference sequence). J was trimmed by 10 bases and V by 0 bases; bases with no gene match: 12. The CDR3 length is 17 residues. The CDR3 nucleotides read TGTGCCAGCAGCCAAGATGGAGGGACAGCCTTTGGATCACCCCTCCACTTT. This gives the protein CASSQDGGTAFGSPLHF.

The chain joins TRBV28 to TRBJ2-2, with D uncertain. The V end was cut by 5 bases, the J end by 1 base, with 17 bases between. The V gene's germline CDR1 is MDHEN and CDR2 SYDVKM. This CDR3 has 17 amino acids. CDR3 coding DNA: TGTGCCAGCAGTCCGACCCTCTCCGACAAGAACACCGGGGAGCTGTTTTTT. It specifies CASSPTLSDKNTGELFF. The full variable domain, completed using reference TRBV28 and TRBJ2-2, is DVKVTQSSRYLVKRTGEKVFLECVQDMDHENMFWYRQDPGLGLRLIYFSYDVKMKEKGDIPEGYSVSREKKERFSLILESASTNQTSMYLCASSPTLSDKNTGELFFGEGSRLTVL.

The gene calls are TRBV12-5 and TRBJ1-1, with a tentative D call TRBD1 (6 bases). The V and J ends lost 7 bases and 6 bases respectively, with 9 bases between them. The CDR3 is 11 amino acids. Germline CDR1 reads LGHNT; CDR2 reads FRNRAP. The CDR3 DNA reads as TGTGCTAGTGCCCAGGGGCCTGAAGCTTTCTTT. Translation gives CASAQGPEAFF.

The CDR3 reads CASSYTPAGEAFF. CDR3 in DNA: TGTGCCAGCAGTTACACCCCGGCGGGGGAAGCTTTCTTT. This chain joins TRBV6-2 or TRBV6-3 and TRBJ1-1, with D unclear. Trimming removed 2 bases at V and 8 bases at J, with 12 bases between. CDR1 and CDR2 (germline): MNHEY, SVGEGT. The CDR3 loop spans 13 amino acids.

The CDR3, as DNA: TGTGCCAGCAGTTCGGGACTAGCGGGCTACGAGCAGTACTTC. Translated, it gives CASSSGLAGYEQYF. The chain carries TRBV27 and TRBJ2-7, with 12 bases identical to TRBD2. The CDR3 spans 14 residues. The V segment lost 4 bases and the J segment 3 bases; nucleotides outside the gene matches: 1. Germline V gene data show CDR1 as MNHEY and CDR2 as SMNVEV (reference sequence).

The CDR3, as DNA: TGCAGCGCACCCGGGGCTAGCGGGGGTTTTATGTCCTACAATGAGCAGTTCTTC. This codes for CSAPGASGGFMSYNEQFF. The J gene is TRBJ2-1, the V gene TRBV29-1; 10 bases line up with TRBD2. V trimming: 7 bases; J trimming: 1 base; junction bases outside the gene matches: 16. Germline CDR1 reads SQVTM; CDR2 reads ANQGSEA. The CDR3 length is 18 residues.